This T cell receptor (beta chain) originates from a study of T cells in Graves' hyperthyroidism and ophthalmopathy. General study points: Peripheral blood also featured most of the thyroid clonotypes expanded above 0.001. A model of 13 V-J pairs discriminated ophthalmopathy from stable hyperthyroidism.

This CDR3 contains 14 residues. V shed 7 bases and J shed 2 bases, with 11 bases lying between them. The germline CDR1 and CDR2 sequences are SNHLY and FYNNEI. A note on this clonotype: Its antigen is not known.

Amplified TCR beta CDR3 regions derived from RNA transcripts. With the HTBI primer set, the TCR CDR3 went through a first round of RT-PCR. Each CDR3 protein is one row after TCRdb ran MiXCR on the multiplex PCR reads. The sample includes about 600,000 distinct CDR3 sequences, approximately 14% of them seen just once. The receptor was isolated from a woman in her 50s with Graves' ophthalmopathy. Sequencing was carried out using blood. The chain is built from TRBV2 and TRBJ2-2, with D perhaps being TRBD1 or TRBD2 (5 bases each). CDR3 in DNA: TGTGCCAGCAATCCAGGGAGAAACACCGGGGAGCTGTTTTTT. Translating it yields CASNPGRNTGELFF.